Listed below are T cell receptor beta chains from one sample, sequenced in a study of cytomegalovirus exposure and HLA in healthy donors. Assay used: immunoSEQ multiplex PCR; TCRdb lists only in-frame clones, some missing. The sample shows around 140,000 clones, under 90% of them seen only once. The material sequenced was PBMCs. All receptors derive from a male donor in good health and CMV-seronegative. Both conserved end residues are part of each CDR3. The D gene is left open where the match is weak. The listing skips clone size in some rows; elsewhere it reads once, few, many or a size class.

>15|-|TRBV7-2|TRBJ2-2|-
CASSRSGPRDGELFF
TGTGCCAGCAGCCGAAGCGGCCCCAGAGACGGGGAGCTGTTTTTT
>13|once|TRBV5-1|TRBJ2-7|-
CASSLSGRYEQYF
TGCGCCAGCAGCTTGTCAGGGAGGTACGAGCAGTACTTC
>15|-|TRBV6-5|TRBJ2-1|TRBD1
CASSRQGPGYNEQFF
TGTGCCAGCAGCCGACAGGGGCCGGGGTACAATGAGCAGTTCTTC
>16|-|TRBV19|TRBJ1-5|TRBD1
CASSPTGGHSNQPQHF
TGTGCCAGTAGTCCTACAGGGGGCCATAGCAATCAGCCCCAGCATTTT
>12|few|TRBV2|TRBJ1-1|-
CASIVPNTEAFF
TGTGCCAGCATCGTCCCGAACACTGAAGCTTTCTTT
>13|-|TRBV28|TRBJ2-7|TRBD2
CASSGRPRSEQYF
TGTGCCAGCAGCGGGAGGCCCCGGAGCGAGCAGTACTTC
>18|-|TRBV5-6|TRBJ1-4|TRBD1
CASSLEGQGYATNEKLFF
TGTGCCAGCAGCTTGGAGGGACAGGGGTATGCAACTAATGAAAAACTGTTTTTT
>14|-|TRBV5-6|TRBJ1-6|TRBD1
CASSSRDSDSPLHF
TGTGCCAGCAGCTCCAGGGACAGTGATTCACCCCTCCACTTT
>15|-|TRBV6-5|TRBJ1-3|-
CASSLQGALGNTIYF
TGTGCCAGCAGTTTACAGGGCGCACTAGGAAACACCATATATTTT
>15|-|TRBV5-6|TRBJ1-5|-
CASSLGASLNQPQHF
TGTGCCAGCAGCTTGGGGGCCTCCCTCAATCAGCCCCAGCATTTT
>14|-|TRBV11-3|TRBJ2-2|TRBD2
CASRAGGPSGELFF
TGTGCCAGCAGAGCGGGAGGGCCGTCCGGGGAGCTGTTTTTT
>13|-|TRBV7-9|TRBJ1-4|-
CASIRRGGEKLFF
TGTGCCAGCATCCGGAGGGGAGGTGAAAAACTGTTTTTT
>15|-|TRBV10-1|TRBJ2-1|TRBD2
CASRTSGRAYNEQFF
TGCGCCAGCAGAACTAGCGGGAGGGCCTACAATGAGCAGTTCTTC
>14|-|TRBV7-2|TRBJ2-2|-
CASSLGRATGELFF
TGTGCCAGCAGCTTAGGCAGGGCTACCGGGGAGCTGTTTTTT
>16|-|TRBV4-3|TRBJ1-4|-
CASSQDQGVLYEKLFF
TGCGCCAGCAGCCAAGATCAAGGAGTCCTATATGAAAAACTGTTTTTT
>15|-|TRBV29-1|TRBJ2-7|TRBD2
CSVEGTSGSSYEQYF
TGCAGCGTTGAGGGGACTAGCGGAAGCTCCTACGAGCAGTACTTC
>13|-|TRBV11-2|TRBJ2-1|-
CASSHTGMVEQFF
TGTGCCAGCAGCCACACAGGGATGGTTGAGCAGTTCTTC
>13|once|TRBV27|TRBJ2-1|TRBD2
CASTSSGAHVWFF
TGTGCCAGCACTAGTAGCGGGGCCCACGTTTGGTTCTTC
>14|once|TRBV7-9|TRBJ1-2|TRBD1
CASSYGTGENGYTF
TGTGCCAGCAGTTATGGGACAGGGGAGAATGGCTACACCTTC
>16|once|TRBV5-1|TRBJ2-1|TRBD1
CASSPSPGQSYNEQFF
TGCGCCAGCAGCCCCTCCCCGGGACAGAGCTACAATGAGCAGTTCTTC
>15|few|TRBV4-1|TRBJ2-3|-
CASSQLYTGTDTQYF
TGCGCCAGCAGCCAGTTGTATACAGGCACAGATACGCAGTATTTT
>16|-|TRBV7-9|TRBJ2-2|-
CSSSLGHLQNTGELFF
TGTTCCAGCAGCTTGGGACACCTCCAGAACACCGGGGAGCTGTTTTTT
>17|-|TRBV11-2|TRBJ2-1|TRBD2
CASSLDQFRGVGNEQFF
TGTGCCAGCAGCTTAGATCAGTTTCGGGGGGTCGGAAATGAGCAGTTCTTC
>14|-|TRBV5-6|TRBJ2-6|-
CATLAGTGANVLTF
TGTGCCACCCTTGCGGGGACTGGGGCCAACGTCCTGACTTTC
>16|few|TRBV4-1|TRBJ2-1|-
CASSQERARTYNEQFF
TGCGCCAGCAGCCAAGAGAGGGCCCGTACCTACAATGAGCAGTTCTTC
>14|-|TRBV5-6|TRBJ1-2|-
CASSLGGRTDGYTF
TGTGCCAGCAGCTTGGGGGGGCGAACCGATGGCTACACCTTC
>17|-|TRBV19|TRBJ2-7|TRBD2
CASSRASGGKISYEQYF
TGTGCCAGTAGTAGGGCTAGCGGGGGTAAGATCTCCTACGAGCAGTACTTC
>13|few|TRBV29-1|TRBJ2-7|TRBD1
CSTSQGTTYEQYF
TGCAGCACCTCACAGGGGACCACCTACGAGCAGTACTTC
>13|few|TRBV1|TRBJ2-3|-
CTSSQVLDVEEYF
TGCACCAGCAGCCAGGTCCTGGATGTTGAGGAGTATTTT
>13|-|TRBV5-6|TRBJ2-7|-
CASSLLSSYEQYF
TGTGCCAGCAGCTTGCTGAGCTCCTACGAGCAGTACTTC
>16|-|TRBV6-5|TRBJ2-4|-
CASSYSPGSAKNIQYF
TGTGCCAGCAGTTACTCGCCGGGTTCAGCCAAAAACATTCAGTACTTC
>13|-|TRBV29-1|TRBJ2-7|TRBD1
CSVGDSETYEQYF
TGCAGCGTTGGGGACAGTGAGACCTACGAGCAGTACTTC